This TCR beta chain was sequenced during a study of blood T cell repertoires in COVID-19. Study information: Collection of acute and convalescent COVID-19 samples took place in the United States, Italy and Spain. T cells, B-cell-depleted T cells, or PBMCs supplied cDNA or gDNA.

In the original processing: Amplification from reference gene primers served as the basis for estimated nucleated cell counts. Repertoires were generated with immunoSEQ multiplex PCR, while TCRdb's copy carries only in-frame clones and drops some. V and J calls and clone size are those listed in that table; D and trimming were worked out from the DNA. The sample lists approximately 180,000 clones; 80% to 95% were seen once. V was pared by 6 bases and J by 9 bases, with 12 bases between. Germline lookup yields CDR1 DFQATT and CDR2 SNEGSKA (reference sequence). The CDR3 consists of 11 residues. The chain links TRBV20-1 to TRBJ2-1; maybe TRBD2 (5 bases). The origin of this receptor is a man aged 50 to 60 with acute or convalescent COVID-19. Specimen: peripheral blood. This chain's CDR3 is CSAPGEGEQFF. The CDR3 bases are TGCAGTGCCCCCGGAGAGGGTGAGCAGTTCTTC.